A few counts support the clone carrying this T cell receptor beta chain. Its antigen is not known. The ends were cut back, 2 bases at V and 0 bases at J, with 9 bases in the middle. The CDR3 is made up of 15 amino acids. Per the germline V gene, CDR1 is MNHEY and CDR2 is SMNVEV (reference sequence). The sample comes from a study of beta chain features in type 1 diabetes. Cell sorting via CD45RO/CCR7/CD25/CD127/CD95/CD27 was performed to obtain CD4+ naive, central memory, regulatory and stem cell-like memory cells. What was sequenced were expressed TCRB transcripts, since all of the isolated RNA had been reverse transcribed. Sequenced by immunoSEQ multiplex PCR; TCRdb stores in-frame clones only, minus some. The data hold a few hundred thousand clones, with around 10% observed a single time. Notes on the study in general: Moderate yet significant TCRB CDR3 shortening was seen in Type 1 diabetes patients in all four CD4+ subsets. Type 1 diabetes patients had VDJ junctions that carried fewer insertions and more deletions.

The material sequenced was central memory CD4+ T cells from blood. The TCR sequence derives from a man aged 30 to 45 with type 1 diabetes. This chain joins TRBV27 and TRBJ2-3, with unresolved D. This CDR3 is CASSLLGTSTDTQYF. The DNA for the CDR3 is TGTGCCAGCAGTTTACTAGGAACTAGCACAGATACGCAGTATTTT.